These T cell receptor beta chains were read from a single sample in a study of T cell responses to AZD1222 COVID-19 vaccine. The protocol was immunoSEQ multiplex PCR, while the TCRdb copy is restricted to in-frame clones and leaves out a portion. The table records roughly 150,000 clones, roughly 90% of them present only once. This material consisted of peripheral blood, taken 28 days after the second AZD1222 dose. These receptors were taken from an adult who received the AZD1222 COVID-19 vaccine. The CDR3 runs from the conserved cysteine through the conserved F or W. Each record gives: J gene, D gene, V gene, clone size, CDR3 protein, CDR3 DNA. The D gene is left open where the match is weak. The size of a clone is reported for some rows only, either as once, few or many, or as a class for expanded clones.

j_gene: TRBJ2-7
d_gene: -
v_gene: TRBV5-4
abundance: -
CDR3aa: CASSQGVGTNLDEQYF
CDR3nt: TGTGCCAGCAGCCAAGGCGTGGGCACCAACTTGGACGAGCAGTACTTC

j_gene: TRBJ2-7
d_gene: TRBD2
v_gene: TRBV9
abundance: once
CDR3aa: CASSASGGSYEQYF
CDR3nt: TGTGCCAGCAGCGCGTCGGGGGGAAGCTACGAGCAGTACTTC

j_gene: TRBJ2-1
d_gene: TRBD1
v_gene: TRBV11-2
abundance: -
CDR3aa: CASSWDREGSYNEQFF
CDR3nt: TGTGCCAGCAGCTGGGACAGGGAGGGCTCCTACAATGAGCAGTTCTTC

j_gene: TRBJ1-3
d_gene: -
v_gene: TRBV5-4
abundance: -
CDR3aa: CASSYQGNTIYF
CDR3nt: TGTGCCAGCAGCTATCAGGGAAACACCATATATTTT

j_gene: TRBJ1-1
d_gene: -
v_gene: TRBV24-1
abundance: -
CDR3aa: CATSAGLNTEAFF
CDR3nt: TGTGCCACCAGTGCGGGGCTGAACACTGAAGCTTTCTTT

j_gene: TRBJ2-3
d_gene: -
v_gene: TRBV5-1
abundance: -
CDR3aa: CASGSGASDTQYF
CDR3nt: TGCGCCAGCGGATCGGGGGCCTCAGATACGCAGTATTTT

j_gene: TRBJ2-5
d_gene: TRBD1
v_gene: TRBV4-2
abundance: -
CDR3aa: CASSLIPGQGTLETQYF
CDR3nt: TGTGCCAGCAGCCTCATCCCGGGACAGGGTACCCTGGAGACCCAGTACTTC

j_gene: TRBJ2-1
d_gene: -
v_gene: TRBV10-2
abundance: -
CDR3aa: CASSVGVHVVNEQFF
CDR3nt: TGCGCCAGCAGTGTAGGGGTACATGTGGTCAATGAGCAGTTCTTC

j_gene: TRBJ1-5
d_gene: -
v_gene: TRBV27
abundance: -
CDR3aa: CASGQGKIKPQHF
CDR3nt: TGTGCCAGCGGGCAGGGGAAAATCAAGCCCCAGCATTTT

j_gene: TRBJ2-5
d_gene: -
v_gene: TRBV5-1
abundance: -
CDR3aa: CASSLLGETQYF
CDR3nt: TGCGCCAGCAGCTTACTTGGGGAGACCCAGTACTTC

j_gene: TRBJ1-1
d_gene: -
v_gene: TRBV2
abundance: -
CDR3aa: CASSLQGGDTEAFF
CDR3nt: TGTGCCAGCAGTCTTCAGGGAGGGGACACTGAAGCTTTCTTT

j_gene: TRBJ2-1
d_gene: TRBD2
v_gene: TRBV28
abundance: -
CDR3aa: CASSPPLSGSSYNEQFF
CDR3nt: TGTGCCAGCAGTCCCCCTTTGAGCGGGAGCTCCTACAATGAGCAGTTCTTC

j_gene: TRBJ1-1
d_gene: -
v_gene: TRBV19
abundance: -
CDR3aa: CASSIIGAGANTEAFF
CDR3nt: TGTGCCAGTAGTATAATAGGGGCCGGTGCGAACACTGAAGCTTTCTTT

j_gene: TRBJ2-2
d_gene: -
v_gene: TRBV6-1
abundance: -
CDR3aa: CASREAVTGELFF
CDR3nt: TGTGCCAGCCGTGAAGCGGTGACCGGGGAGCTGTTTTTT

j_gene: TRBJ2-5
d_gene: -
v_gene: TRBV9
abundance: -
CDR3aa: CASSVAPAKQETQYF
CDR3nt: TGTGCCAGCAGCGTAGCCCCGGCCAAACAAGAGACCCAGTACTTC

j_gene: TRBJ1-1
d_gene: -
v_gene: TRBV7-6
abundance: -
CDR3aa: CASSLGGDNEAFF
CDR3nt: TGTGCCAGCAGCCTCGGGGGGGACAATGAAGCTTTCTTT

j_gene: TRBJ2-5
d_gene: -
v_gene: TRBV7-3
abundance: -
CDR3aa: CASSLTGDLQETQYF
CDR3nt: TGTGCCAGCAGCTTAACGGGGGACCTTCAAGAGACCCAGTACTTC

j_gene: TRBJ2-7
d_gene: -
v_gene: TRBV25-1
abundance: -
CDR3aa: CAATRDGDSYEQYF
CDR3nt: TGTGCCGCAACTCGGGACGGAGACTCCTACGAGCAGTACTTC

j_gene: TRBJ2-7
d_gene: TRBD2
v_gene: TRBV13
abundance: -
CDR3aa: CASSLELAGAWEQYF
CDR3nt: TGTGCCAGCAGCTTAGAACTAGCGGGAGCGTGGGAGCAGTACTTC

j_gene: TRBJ2-2
d_gene: TRBD1
v_gene: TRBV24-1
abundance: few
CDR3aa: CATSDPGQGDTGELFF
CDR3nt: TGTGCCACCAGTGATCCAGGACAGGGTGACACCGGGGAGCTGTTTTTT

j_gene: TRBJ1-6
d_gene: TRBD1
v_gene: TRBV27
abundance: -
CDR3aa: CASSLPTGANSPLHF
CDR3nt: TGTGCCAGCAGTTTACCCACAGGGGCTAATTCACCCCTCCACTTT

j_gene: TRBJ2-7
d_gene: -
v_gene: TRBV4-2
abundance: -
CDR3aa: CASSPRRHTSYEQYF
CDR3nt: TGTGCCAGCAGCCCACGTCGGCATACTTCCTACGAGCAGTACTTC

j_gene: TRBJ1-2
d_gene: -
v_gene: TRBV6-4
abundance: -
CDR3aa: CASSDQPGYGFGYTF
CDR3nt: TGTGCCAGCAGCGACCAGCCGGGGTATGGCTTTGGCTACACCTTC

j_gene: TRBJ1-1
d_gene: -
v_gene: TRBV2
abundance: -
CDR3aa: CASLEGRSFEAFF
CDR3nt: TGTGCCAGCCTTGAGGGGCGGAGCTTTGAAGCTTTCTTT

j_gene: TRBJ2-6
d_gene: -
v_gene: TRBV28
abundance: -
CDR3aa: CASRPQGAGANVLTF
CDR3nt: TGTGCCAGCAGACCTCAGGGCGCTGGGGCCAACGTCCTGACTTTC

j_gene: TRBJ2-1
d_gene: -
v_gene: TRBV13
abundance: -
CDR3aa: CASIRRGDISPYNEQFF
CDR3nt: TGTGCCAGCATCCGGAGGGGCGACATCTCTCCCTACAATGAGCAGTTCTTC

j_gene: TRBJ1-1
d_gene: -
v_gene: TRBV28
abundance: -
CDR3aa: CASISPGGGDTEAFF
CDR3nt: TGTGCCAGCATTAGCCCTGGGGGCGGTGACACTGAAGCTTTCTTT

j_gene: TRBJ2-3
d_gene: -
v_gene: TRBV2
abundance: -
CDR3aa: CASNRQPGRLSADTQYF
CDR3nt: TGTGCCAGCAACCGCCAGCCGGGACGTCTATCGGCAGATACGCAGTATTTT

j_gene: TRBJ1-4
d_gene: -
v_gene: TRBV18
abundance: -
CDR3aa: CASSPPSQDGEKLFF
CDR3nt: TGTGCCAGCTCACCACCTTCTCAGGATGGTGAAAAACTGTTTTTT

j_gene: TRBJ2-6
d_gene: TRBD2
v_gene: TRBV7-9
abundance: once
CDR3aa: CASSTNQMREGSSGANVLTF
CDR3nt: TGTGCCAGCAGCACAAACCAGATGCGGGAGGGGAGCTCTGGGGCCAACGTCCTGACTTTC

j_gene: TRBJ1-5
d_gene: -
v_gene: TRBV7-8
abundance: once
CDR3aa: CASARGAQDQPQHF
CDR3nt: TGTGCCAGCGCTAGAGGGGCACAGGATCAGCCCCAGCATTTT